This TCR beta chain appears in the sequencing data of a study of cytotoxic CD8 clonotypes in ibrutinib-treated CLL. Sequencing used immunoSEQ multiplex PCR; TCRdb keeps in-frame clones, though not all of them. The sample consists of tens of thousands of clones, around 83% of them appearing once. As for this clone: Its antigen is not identified.

Broader study findings: While tracking circulating CD8+ T-cell counts, baseline clonality exceeded that of age-matched healthy donors.

The CDR3 runs to 20 residues. Between the trimmed V and J ends, which lost 0 bases and 0 bases, there was a span of 24 bases. Germline V CDR1 and CDR2: GTSNPN, SVGIG (reference sequence). The gene calls are TRBV30 and TRBJ1-3; a weak D match, TRBD1 (5 bases). The TCR was taken from a human donor with chronic lymphocytic leukemia. The sequencing here drew on PBMCs, taken before ibrutinib treatment. CDR3 region: CAWSVFSVLTGRFSGNTIYF. DNA of the CDR3: TGTGCCTGGAGTGTATTCTCCGTTCTAACAGGACGGTTCTCTGGAAACACCATATATTTT.